This T cell receptor beta chain was sequenced during a study of blood T cell repertoires in COVID-19 (dated by TCRdb to about 2020). For context, the study as a whole: Samples covering the acute and convalescent phases of COVID-19 were provided by collaborators in the United States, Italy and Spain. The material from the prospective study consisted of cDNA or gDNA derived from T cells, B-cell-depleted T cells, or PBMCs. The dataset comprised deeply sampled blood TCRbeta repertoires from subjects exposed to, actively infected with, or recovered from COVID-19. The repertoires were made available in a free public database intended to serve as a resource for research on the immune response to SARS-CoV-2. The samples were drawn from two sources: the first 160 participants of the ongoing ImmuneRACE study, and approximately 1,300 subjects contributed by 6 global collaborators. A de-identified subject ID, COVID-19 status, age in years and sex were almost always included in the sample metadata. HLA class I and class II types, where available, came from metadata supplied by the sample provider rather than from assay-based typing. Beyond this particular receptor, the publication reports: How much clinical and demographic metadata was included differed by source and by participant, and the metadata was provided uncurated.

Based on the germline V gene, the CDR1 and CDR2 sequences are SNHLY and FYNNEI. V sheds 4 bases and J sheds 11 bases, leaving 9 bases between their ends. Counted from cysteine to phenylalanine, this CDR3 has 12 amino acids. The read is trimmed to its CDR3 DNA, 36 bases read in frame from base 1. This clone was recorded only once. Its binding antigen is unknown. No base quality values were provided; no much bigger clone lies one nucleotide off. Enrolling through a virtual design, the prospective study's participants ranged in age from roughly 18 to 95 years and lived across roughly 24 United States geographic areas. In the prospective study, cohorts were assigned on the basis of participant-reported clinical history obtained from a screening survey and a study questionnaire. Recovered participants in ImmuneRACE Cohort 3 were defined by two consecutive negative NP/OP PCR tests, clearance by a healthcare professional, or resolution of symptoms. Mobile phlebotomists in the prospective study collected whole blood, serum and a nasopharyngeal or oropharyngeal swab from every participant. Participants in the prospective study had the option to provide additional blood draws and questionnaires over a roughly two-month period. Prospective study blood samples were shipped either frozen or at room temperature before DNA extraction.

The immunoSEQ Assay, a bias-controlled multiplex PCR, was used to amplify TCRbeta CDR3 regions from genomic DNA. Concerning the study's data processing: Nucleated cell counts per sample were estimated from amplification of reference gene primers within the assay. To quantify the absolute abundance of each unique TCRbeta CDR3 rearrangement, sequence reads were collapsed and filtered. Productive Simpson clonality was computed per sample as the square root of Simpson's diversity index over productive rearrangements. Entries here come from immuneACCESS through TCRdb and include only in-frame sequences with V and J called. Some clones fail to appear in such tables; in the studies checked, an unresolved V gene covers under half of the shortfall, and the cause of the remainder is unknown. D and trimming come from the DNA, and the V and J calls and clone size come from that table. The sample has over 250,000 clones on record, 80% to 90% of them singletons. The ten largest clones capture 2.4% of the sample.

The sequence was obtained from a young woman who had recovered from COVID-19. Material for sequencing was PBMCs or T cells enriched from blood (not recorded which). This receptor chain uses TRBV2 and TRBJ1-6, and TRBD1 may be the D gene, going by 6 matching bases. The CDR3 corresponds to CASSAQGPPLHF. The DNA sequence reads TGTGCCAGCAGTGCACAGGGTCCACCCCTCCACTTT.